The 15 T cell receptor beta chains listed next were all sequenced from one sample in a study of shared clonotypes between healthy human individuals. This table comes from immunoSEQ multiplex PCR, and its TCRdb copy is limited to in-frame clones, with some not included. Altogether 2 million to 3 million clones are present, over 85% being singletons, with the ten largest covering 0.14%. Sequenced sample: naive CD4+ T cells sorted from blood. Specified subset: CD45RA+ positively selected. The receptor source for this set is a young man in good health.

The gene calls are TRBV4-1 and TRBJ1-5; TRBD1 aligns across 11 bases. Trimming at V came to 0 bases and at J to 4 bases, leaving 8 bases not matched to a gene. This CDR3 is 18 amino acids long. Germline-derived CDR1 and CDR2 are MGHRA and YSYEKL. CDR3 sequence: CASSQDRDRGILNQPQHF. CDR3 coding DNA: TGCGCCAGCAGCCAAGACCGGGACAGGGGGATCTTGAATCAGCCCCAGCATTTT.

The gene calls are TRBV30 and TRBJ1-1; 8 nucleotides line up with TRBD1. V trimming: 1 base; J trimming: 4 bases; junction bases outside the gene matches: 11. Germline V gene sequence: CDR1 GTSNPN, CDR2 SVGIG (reference sequence). The CDR3 has 16 residues. The CDR3 DNA reads as TGTGCCTGGAGTGCGGACAGGGTAGTGTTTGGCACTGAAGCTTTCTTT. Translated: CAWSADRVVFGTEAFF.

The chain couples TRBV7-2 to TRBJ2-5; D call uncertain. Germline V gene data show CDR1 as SGHTA and CDR2 as FQGNSA. With 3 bases removed from V and 4 bases from J, the gap between germline ends came to 6 bases. The CDR3 sequence is 12 residues long. CDR3 coding DNA: TGTGCCAGCAGCTTTGGCAGAGAGACCCAGTACTTC. This sequence encodes CASSFGRETQYF.

The rearrangement joins TRBV6-6 to TRBJ2-7; 13 bases are shared with TRBD2. This CDR3 is 15 amino acids long. Trimming cost V 5 bases and J 5 bases; bases outside gene matches: 6. Germline V lookup: CDR1 MNHNY, CDR2 SVGAGI (reference sequence). The CDR3 region has the DNA TGTGCCAGCAGTAAAACTAGCGGGAGGGGCGACGAGCAGTACTTC. It translates to CASSKTSGRGDEQYF.

The chain carries TRBV5-5 and TRBJ2-2, with D unclear. The CDR3 is 14 residues long. Germline V gene sequence: CDR1 SGHKS, CDR2 YYEKEE (reference sequence). The ends were cut back, 3 bases at V and 2 bases at J, with 8 bases in the middle. The chain's CDR3 is CASSYRQNTGELFF. For the CDR3, the DNA is TGTGCCAGCAGCTACCGACAAAACACCGGGGAGCTGTTTTTT.

To note about this clone: The sample contains more than one DNA sequence encoding this CDR3. The CDR3 spells CASSADRGNQPQHF. The CDR3 nucleotides are TGTGCCAGCAGCGCGGACAGGGGCAATCAGCCCCAGCATTTT. The V call is TRBV6-1, the J call TRBJ1-5, with 8 nucleotides matching TRBD1. There are 14 residues in the CDR3. Looked up from germline, CDR1 is MNHNS and CDR2 is SASEGT. After removal of 6 bases from V and 2 bases from J, the junction contained 3 bases not matched to a gene.

The chain combines TRBV29-1 with TRBJ2-7; D ambiguous. With 4 bases removed from V and 3 bases from J, the gap between germline ends came to 22 bases. The CDR3 has 16 amino acids. Germline V gene lookup returns CDR1 SQVTM and CDR2 ANQGSEA. The CDR3 nucleotides read TGCAGCGTTGGGGTAATAAGGGCCTTTCTTCTCTACGAGCAGTACTTC. Protein: CSVGVIRAFLLYEQYF.

The J gene is TRBJ2-5, the V gene TRBV5-1; 8 bases match TRBD1. Gene TRBJ2-7 matches the end of the DNA better, so the J call may be wrong. CDR1 and CDR2 (germline): SGHRS, YFSETQ. The CDR3 covers 14 residues. The CDR3: CASSLGQGLYEQYF. CDR3 nucleotide sequence: TGCGCCAGCAGCCTCGGACAGGGACTCTACGAGCAGTACTTC.

As regards this clone: Additional DNA sequences in this sample encode the identical CDR3. This chain uses TRBV9 with TRBJ2-2; a weak D match, TRBD2 (6 bases). The CDR3 spans 15 residues. Germline V lookup: CDR1 SGDLS, CDR2 YYNGEE. The V end was cut by 2 bases, the J end by 1 base, with 9 bases between. The CDR3 DNA reads TGTGCCAGCAGCGTGGGCGGGGAGAACACCGGGGAGCTGTTTTTT. It codes for CASSVGGENTGELFF.

The rearrangement uses TRBV5-4 and TRBJ2-5; D call uncertain. V was clipped by 4 bases and J by 1 base, with 8 bases between them. Germline values: CDR1 SGHNT, CDR2 YYREEE (reference sequence). The CDR3 sequence is 13 residues long. The DNA for the CDR3 is TGTGCCAGCAGCACCGACCCCCAAGAGACCCAGTACTTC. Amino acid sequence: CASSTDPQETQYF. The variable domain in full, with the rest retrieved from reference TRBV5-4 and TRBJ2-5, is ETGVTQSPTHLIKTRGQQVTLRCSSQSGHNTVSWYQQALGQGPQFIFQYYREEENGRGNFPPRFSGLQFPNYSSELNVNALELDDSALYLCASSTDPQETQYFGPGTRLLVL.

The table lists this clone with a few counts. This chain links TRBV20-1 with TRBJ1-1, with TRBD1 matching 8 bases. Germline loops: CDR1 DFQATT, CDR2 SNEGSKA (reference sequence). V lost 7 bases to trimming and J lost 7 bases; unmatched junction nucleotides: 5. CDR3 length: 11 amino acids. The CDR3 region has the DNA TGCAGTGGGGACAGGAACGTTGAAGCTTTCTTT. It encodes CSGDRNVEAFF.

This clone has only a few counts. This rearrangement joins TRBV19 to TRBJ1-2, with 7 nucleotides matching TRBD1. Trimming took 6 bases from V and 3 from J; bases not matched to a gene: 4. Germline V gene lookup returns CDR1 LNHDA and CDR2 SQIVND (reference sequence). The CDR3 runs 13 residues. CDR3 sequence reads: CASSWDRDYGYTF. In DNA form, the CDR3 reads TGTGCCAGTAGCTGGGACAGAGACTATGGCTACACCTTC.

This clone occurred once. The chain uses TRBV2 and TRBJ2-5, with D maybe TRBD1 (6 bases). CDR3 length equals 14 residues. Germline V gives CDR1 SNHLY, CDR2 FYNNEI. V was clipped by 6 bases and J by 1 base, with 12 bases between them. The CDR3 spells CASRIDRSQETQYF. The CDR3 DNA reads as TGTGCCAGCAGGATTGACAGGTCCCAAGAGACCCAGTACTTC.

V and J are TRBV7-2 and TRBJ1-2; TRBD1 aligns across 11 bases. The junction had 11 bases not matched to a gene; V was cut back by 4 bases and J by 4 bases. CDR1 is SGHTA, CDR2 FQGNSA, per germline. The CDR3 is made up of 17 amino acids. The CDR3 reads CASSSPIAGTGGYGYTF. The CDR3 DNA reads TGTGCCAGCAGCTCACCCATCGCCGGGACAGGGGGCTATGGCTACACCTTC.

This clone was seen only once. Here the CDR3 DNA reads TGTGCCAGCAATTTACAGGGGTATCAGCCCCAGCATTTT. It specifies CASNLQGYQPQHF. The rearrangement links TRBV6-1 to TRBJ1-5; 7 nucleotides align to TRBD1. Looked up from germline, CDR1 is MNHNS and CDR2 is SASEGT. This CDR3 is 13 amino acids long. With 7 bases clipped from V and 5 bases from J, the junction kept 5 bases outside the gene matches.